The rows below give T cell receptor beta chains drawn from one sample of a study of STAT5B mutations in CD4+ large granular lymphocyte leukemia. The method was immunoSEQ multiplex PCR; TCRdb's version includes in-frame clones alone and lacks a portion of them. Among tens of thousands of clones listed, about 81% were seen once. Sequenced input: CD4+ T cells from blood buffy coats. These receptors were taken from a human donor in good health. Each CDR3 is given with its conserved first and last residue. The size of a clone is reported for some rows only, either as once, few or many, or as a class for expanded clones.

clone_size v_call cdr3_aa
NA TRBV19 CASSPRTGNTDTQYF
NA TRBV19 CASSFSPGAGQPQHF
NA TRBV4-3 CASSWRTGINEQFF
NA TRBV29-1 CSVSEGWGGLNSYNEQFF
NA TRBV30 CAWILAGAMNTGELFF
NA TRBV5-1 CASSRSTGTGGYEQYF
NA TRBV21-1 CASSKGQGVKDTQYF
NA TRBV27 CASKRLGVYTF
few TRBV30 CAGGREDYGYTF
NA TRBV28 CASSFLTGELFF
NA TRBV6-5 CASTPAGTDTQYF
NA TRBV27 CASSLYFSLGLANYNEQFF
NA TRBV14 CASSQDIGTGELFF
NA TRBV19 CASSIPPFNYGYTF
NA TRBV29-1 CSGLGQGTYNEQFF
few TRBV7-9 CASSSQAGGSEQFF
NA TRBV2 CATYRDEGSPLHF
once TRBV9 CASSVAAGGNNEQFF
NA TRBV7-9 CASSFQRVTGELFF
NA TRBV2 CASSYVGGGYTF
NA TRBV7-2 CASSLSEVLAKNIQYF
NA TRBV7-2 CASSGVGWEQFF
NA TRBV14 CASSQGHLTGGETQYF
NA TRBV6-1 CASSSGTGGEKLFF
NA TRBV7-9 CASSFSTGGIDEQYF
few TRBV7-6 CASSLGGQNNEQFF
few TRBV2 CASERTGRNHEQYF
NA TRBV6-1 CASSEAGNLGTEAFF
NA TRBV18 CASSGLANTGELFF
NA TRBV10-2 CASSESGTPGNEQFF
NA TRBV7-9 CASSIKQDTQYF
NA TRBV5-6 CASSLAGQIVATNEKLFF
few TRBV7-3 CASSSLGPLSGANVLTF
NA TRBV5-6 CASSLIGPGTGELFF
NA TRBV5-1 CASSLDSGTYSYNEQFF
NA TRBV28 CASSPTSGWTEQYF
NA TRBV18 CASSPRQGAGGTEAFF
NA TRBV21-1 CASNTDGFYEQYF
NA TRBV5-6 CASSWGQRYEKLFF
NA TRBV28 CASSVRRQPQHF
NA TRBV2 CASKGDSGFYTQYF
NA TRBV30 CAWDSGSSYNEQFF
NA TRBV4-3 CASSQTRESMYEQYF
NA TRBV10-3 CAIRPTGFDYGYTF
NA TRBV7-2 CASRPTGELFF
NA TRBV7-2 CASSLGIRARLINSPLHF
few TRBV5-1 CASSLRRGATEAFF
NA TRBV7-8 CASSLGVLRPSGSPYEQYF